A selection of T cell receptor beta chains follows, all from one sample in a study of shared clonotypes between healthy human individuals. Profiling relied on immunoSEQ multiplex PCR, and the TCRdb table lists in-frame clones only, not all of them. The sample yields approximately 1.9 million clones, around 93% seen once. The sample comprised naive CD8+ T cells from PBMCs. Source of these receptors: a man between 18 and 35 years old in good health. Some clones in this sample may be carry-over from other donors' samples. Each CDR3 is given with its conserved first and last residue. The order of the fields is J gene, clone size, D gene, V gene, CDR3 protein, CDR3 DNA. The D gene is left open where the match is weak. Part of the rows lack a size; the others show once, few, many or a class for expanded clones.

TRBJ2-7,NA,TRBD2,TRBV7-9,CASSLGLAGLTTYEQYF,TGTGCCAGCAGCTTAGGGCTAGCGGGCCTTACAACCTACGAGCAGTACTTC
TRBJ1-1,NA,TRBD1,TRBV7-9,CASSSRDRNTEAFF,TGTGCCAGCAGCTCCCGGGACAGGAACACTGAAGCTTTCTTT
TRBJ2-3,NA,TRBD1,TRBV7-8,CASSSSPGDREDTQYF,TGTGCCAGCAGCTCTAGCCCCGGCGACAGGGAAGATACGCAGTATTTT
TRBJ2-1,NA,TRBD1,TRBV19,CASSTTTGALSYNEQFF,TGTGCCAGTAGTACAACGACAGGGGCCCTATCCTACAATGAGCAGTTCTTC
TRBJ1-1,NA,NA,TRBV27,CASSFILGRHTEAFF,TGTGCCAGCAGTTTTATATTAGGCAGGCACACTGAAGCTTTCTTT
TRBJ2-1,NA,TRBD2,TRBV27,CASRFGAGGAYNEQFF,TGTGCCAGCAGATTTGGGGCGGGAGGGGCGTACAATGAGCAGTTCTTC
TRBJ2-2,NA,TRBD2,TRBV6-5,CASSSLAGVSTGELFF,TGTGCCAGCAGTTCCCTAGCGGGAGTCAGCACCGGGGAGCTGTTTTTT
TRBJ2-5,NA,NA,TRBV30,CAWSEPKELETQYF,TGTGCCTGGAGTGAACCCAAGGAGTTGGAGACCCAGTACTTC
TRBJ2-5,NA,NA,TRBV10-2,CASSEWVRLQETQYF,TGCGCCAGCAGTGAGTGGGTCAGACTTCAAGAGACCCAGTACTTC
TRBJ2-1,once,NA,TRBV27,CASSWFGTYNEQFF,TGTGCCAGCAGTTGGTTCGGGACCTACAATGAGCAGTTCTTC
TRBJ2-2,NA,NA,TRBV18,CASSPGGVGSPGELFF,TGTGCCAGCTCACCAGGTGGTGTCGGGAGCCCCGGGGAGCTGTTTTTT
TRBJ2-7,NA,NA,TRBV4-1,CASSPVPGSKDEQYF,TGCGCCAGCAGCCCCGTTCCGGGGAGTAAGGACGAGCAGTACTTC
TRBJ2-2,NA,TRBD2,TRBV7-2,CASRSRGGNNTGELFF,TGTGCCAGCAGGAGTAGGGGAGGGAACAACACCGGGGAGCTGTTTTTT
TRBJ2-3,NA,TRBD1,TRBV28,CASSAPGQGEFSTDTQYF,TGTGCCAGCAGTGCGCCGGGACAGGGAGAGTTTAGCACAGATACGCAGTATTTT